Reported below is one T cell receptor (beta chain). The data are from a study of blood T cell repertoires in COVID-19. Trimming took 3 bases from V and 5 from J, leaving 17 bases between them. The germline gives CDR1 MDHEN, CDR2 SYDVKM. CDR3 length equals 15 residues. Original handling: Reference gene primer amplification yielded estimated nucleated cell counts. Libraries were prepared by immunoSEQ multiplex PCR; TCRdb keeps only in-frame clonotypes and omits some of them. V and J calls and clone size are those listed in that table; D and trimming were worked out from the DNA. The repertoire holds about 120,000 clones, 84% seen once, with approximately 3.6% in the top ten.

The V call is TRBV28, the J call TRBJ2-7, with D perhaps matching TRBD2 (5 bases). The sequencing input was PBMCs or T cells enriched from blood (not recorded which). The receptor was isolated from a woman in her twenties or thirties who had recovered from COVID-19. Written as DNA, the CDR3 is TGTGCCAGCAGTTTGGTTGTTGACTACAGAAACGAGCAGTACTTC. Translating it yields CASSLVVDYRNEQYF.